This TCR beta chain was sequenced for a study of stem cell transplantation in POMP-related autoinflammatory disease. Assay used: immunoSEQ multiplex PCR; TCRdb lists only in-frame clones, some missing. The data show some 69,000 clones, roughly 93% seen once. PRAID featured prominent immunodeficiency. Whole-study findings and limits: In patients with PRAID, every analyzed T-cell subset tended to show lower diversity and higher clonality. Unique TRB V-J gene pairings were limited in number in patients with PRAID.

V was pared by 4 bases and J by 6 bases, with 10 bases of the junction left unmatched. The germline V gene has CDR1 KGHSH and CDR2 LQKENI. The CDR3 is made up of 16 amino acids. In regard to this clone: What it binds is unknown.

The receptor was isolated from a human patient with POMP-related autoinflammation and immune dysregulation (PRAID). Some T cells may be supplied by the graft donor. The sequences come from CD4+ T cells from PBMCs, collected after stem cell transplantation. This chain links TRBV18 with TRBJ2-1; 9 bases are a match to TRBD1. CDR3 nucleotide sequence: TGTGCCAGCTCACGGCTACGGACAGGGGACCCCAATGAGCAGTTCTTC. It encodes CASSRLRTGDPNEQFF.